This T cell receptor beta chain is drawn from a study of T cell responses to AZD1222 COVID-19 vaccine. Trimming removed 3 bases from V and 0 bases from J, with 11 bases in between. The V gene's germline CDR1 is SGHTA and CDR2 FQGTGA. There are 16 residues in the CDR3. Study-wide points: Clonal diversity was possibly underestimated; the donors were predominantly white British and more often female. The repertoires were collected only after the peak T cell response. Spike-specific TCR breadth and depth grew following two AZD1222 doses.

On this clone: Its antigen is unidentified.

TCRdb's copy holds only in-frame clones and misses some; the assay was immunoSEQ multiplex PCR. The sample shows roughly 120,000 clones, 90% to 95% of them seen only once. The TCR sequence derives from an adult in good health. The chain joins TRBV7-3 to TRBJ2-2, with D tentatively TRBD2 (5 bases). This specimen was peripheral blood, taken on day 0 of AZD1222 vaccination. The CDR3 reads CASSFPGSANTGELFF. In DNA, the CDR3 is TGTGCCAGCAGCTTTCCGGGATCCGCGAACACCGGGGAGCTGTTTTTT.